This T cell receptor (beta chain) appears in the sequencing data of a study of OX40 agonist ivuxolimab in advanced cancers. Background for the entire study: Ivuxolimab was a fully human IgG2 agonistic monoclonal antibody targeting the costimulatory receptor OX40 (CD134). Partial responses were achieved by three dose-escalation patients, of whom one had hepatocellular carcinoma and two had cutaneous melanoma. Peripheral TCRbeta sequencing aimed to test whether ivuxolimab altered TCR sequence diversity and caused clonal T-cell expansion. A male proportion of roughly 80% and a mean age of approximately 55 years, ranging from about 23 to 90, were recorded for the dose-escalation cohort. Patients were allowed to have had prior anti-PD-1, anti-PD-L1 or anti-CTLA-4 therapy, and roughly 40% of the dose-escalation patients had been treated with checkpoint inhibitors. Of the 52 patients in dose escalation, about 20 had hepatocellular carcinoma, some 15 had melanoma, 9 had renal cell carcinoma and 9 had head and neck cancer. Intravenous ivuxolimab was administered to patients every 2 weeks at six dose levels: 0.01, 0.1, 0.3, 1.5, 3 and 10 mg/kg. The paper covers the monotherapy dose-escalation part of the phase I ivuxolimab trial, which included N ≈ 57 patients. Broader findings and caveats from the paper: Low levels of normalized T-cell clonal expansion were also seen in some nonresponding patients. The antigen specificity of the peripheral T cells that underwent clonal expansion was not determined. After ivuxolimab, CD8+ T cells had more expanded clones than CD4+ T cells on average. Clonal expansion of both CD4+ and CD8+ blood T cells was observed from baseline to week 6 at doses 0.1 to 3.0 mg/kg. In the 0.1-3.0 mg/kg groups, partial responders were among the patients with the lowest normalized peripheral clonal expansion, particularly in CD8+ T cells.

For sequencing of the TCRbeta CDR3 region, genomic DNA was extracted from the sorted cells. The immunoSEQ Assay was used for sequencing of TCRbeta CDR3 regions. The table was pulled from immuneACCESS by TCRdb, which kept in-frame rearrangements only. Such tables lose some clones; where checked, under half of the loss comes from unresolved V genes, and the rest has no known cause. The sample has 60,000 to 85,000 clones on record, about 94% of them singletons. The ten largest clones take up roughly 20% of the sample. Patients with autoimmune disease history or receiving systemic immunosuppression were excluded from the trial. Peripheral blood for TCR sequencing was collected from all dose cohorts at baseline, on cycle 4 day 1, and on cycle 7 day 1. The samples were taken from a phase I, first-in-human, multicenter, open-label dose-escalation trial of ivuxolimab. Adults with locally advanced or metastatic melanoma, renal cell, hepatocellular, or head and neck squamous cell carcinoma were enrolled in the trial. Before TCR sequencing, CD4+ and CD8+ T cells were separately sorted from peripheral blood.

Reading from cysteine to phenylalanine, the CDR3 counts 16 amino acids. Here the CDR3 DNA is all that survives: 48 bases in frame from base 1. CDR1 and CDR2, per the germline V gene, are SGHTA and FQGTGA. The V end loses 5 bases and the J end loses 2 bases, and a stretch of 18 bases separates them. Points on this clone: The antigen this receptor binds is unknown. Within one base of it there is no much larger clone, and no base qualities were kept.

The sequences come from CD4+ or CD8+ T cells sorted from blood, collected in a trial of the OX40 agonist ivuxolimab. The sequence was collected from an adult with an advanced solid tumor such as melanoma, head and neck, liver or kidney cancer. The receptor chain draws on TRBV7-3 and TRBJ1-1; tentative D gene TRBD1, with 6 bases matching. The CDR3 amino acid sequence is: CASSTSGRGANTEAFF. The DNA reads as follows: TGTGCCAGCAGCACCTCCGGCCGGGGGGCAAACACTGAAGCTTTCTTT.